These 3 T cell receptor beta chains share one sample of origin, sequenced in a study of cytomegalovirus exposure and HLA in healthy donors. PCR amplification relied on 60 Vbeta primers (plus 13 Jbeta primers). Method: immunoSEQ multiplex PCR; TCRdb's copy keeps in-frame clones and lacks some. The sample has 110,000 or so clones; about 83% are singletons. Source material: PBMCs. Receptors originate from a female donor in good health and CMV-seronegative.

This chain connects TRBV19 to TRBJ1-2, with unresolved D. CDR1 and CDR2 (germline): LNHDA, SQIVND (reference sequence). Deletions cut 7 bases from V and 4 bases from J, with 10 bases between. The CDR3 is 12 amino acids. CDR3 DNA sequence: TGTGCCAGTACCCCGCACAGCTATGGCTACACCTTC. This encodes CASTPHSYGYTF.

The chain employs TRBV5-1 and TRBJ1-1; 7 bases are a match to TRBD1. The CDR3 length is 14 residues. The germline V gene encodes CDR1 SGHRS and CDR2 YFSETQ. J gave up 2 bases and V 2 bases, and 3 bases lay outside the gene matches. CDR3 sequence (DNA): TGCGCCAGCAGCTTTAGGGGGCCCAACACTGAAGCTTTCTTT. Encoded protein: CASSFRGPNTEAFF.

This clone appeared a few times. The genes are TRBV6-5 and TRBJ2-7, with D hard to call. Per the germline V gene, CDR1 is MNHEY and CDR2 is SVGAGI. The CDR3 sequence is 15 residues long. V was clipped by 0 bases and J by 2 bases, with 11 bases between them. DNA for the CDR3: TGTGCCAGCAGTTACTCGAGCCAGGCACCCTACGAGCAGTACTTC. Its protein product is CASSYSSQAPYEQYF.